The 9 T cell receptor beta chains reported below all come from one sample, sequenced in a study of OX40 agonist ivuxolimab in advanced cancers. The library was built by means of the immunoSEQ multiplex PCR assay. What TCRdb holds here is the immuneACCESS table cut down to in-frame rearrangements. Part of the clones is not present; checked against another copy, under half of the missing clones reflect an unresolved V gene, and the others are unexplained. The sample table records 15,000 to 25,000 clones; 75% to 85% of these occur just once. The ten largest make up about 50% of the sample. The material sequenced was CD4+ or CD8+ T cells sorted from blood, taken in a trial of the OX40 agonist ivuxolimab. These receptors came from an adult with an advanced solid tumor such as melanoma, head and neck, liver or kidney cancer.

J is TRBJ2-3 and V is TRBV9; TRBD2 agrees at 10 bases. J was trimmed by 6 bases and V by 0 bases; bases with no gene match: 10. The CDR3 is made up of 17 amino acids. Germline lookup yields CDR1 SGDLS and CDR2 YYNGEE. The CDR3 reads CASSVGERGGLPDTQYF. In nucleotides, the CDR3 is TGTGCCAGCAGCGTAGGGGAGCGGGGGGGCCTGCCCGATACGCAGTATTTT.

This chain uses TRBV11-2 with TRBJ2-5; the D gene is possibly TRBD1 (6 bases). The V end was cut by 3 bases, the J end by 5 bases, with 16 bases between. The CDR3 consists of 15 residues. Germline CDR1 is SGHAT and CDR2 is FQNNGV. DNA of the CDR3: TGTGCCAGCAGCTTGGCTACAGGGAATCGGGAGACCCAGTACTTC. This encodes CASSLATGNRETQYF.

The chain couples TRBV28 to TRBJ2-3; no firm D call. The CDR3 is 14 residues long. CDR1 and CDR2 from the germline V gene are MDHEN and SYDVKM. V lost 3 bases to trimming and J lost 0 bases, with 7 bases between them. The DNA for the CDR3 is TGTGCCAGCAGTTTCCCCGGGAGCACAGATACGCAGTATTTT. Translation: CASSFPGSTDTQYF.

V and J are TRBV6-1 and TRBJ1-1; D might be TRBD1 (5 bases). Germline CDR1 and CDR2: MNHNS and SASEGT. V lost 7 bases and J 5 bases, leaving 14 bases between the germline ends. The CDR3 spans 13 residues. CDR3 amino acids: CASTLRGGTEAFF. The DNA for the CDR3 is TGTGCCAGCACCCTTCGTGGGGGAACTGAAGCTTTCTTT.

The gene calls are TRBV9 and TRBJ1-1; D is ambiguous. The V end lost 4 bases, the J end lost 5 bases, and 15 bases lay between the germline ends. The germline gives CDR1 SGDLS, CDR2 YYNGEE. The CDR3 has 14 amino acids. The CDR3 DNA reads TGTGCCAGCAGCCGCAAAGACTACGAGACTGAAGCTTTCTTT. As protein: CASSRKDYETEAFF.

V is TRBV29-1 and J is TRBJ2-7, with D possibly being TRBD1 (6 bases). The CDR3 is 12 amino acids. V lost 6 bases and J lost 3, with 12 bases in between. Germline CDR1 reads SQVTM; CDR2 reads ANQGSEA. This chain's CDR3 is CSVRDKYYEQYF. CDR3 sequence (DNA): TGCAGCGTCCGGGACAAATACTACGAGCAGTACTTC.

This chain links TRBV5-5 with TRBJ2-7, with TRBD1 matching over 8 bases. CDR3 length: 14 amino acids. Germline V CDR1 and CDR2: SGHKS, YYEKEE (reference sequence). The V segment lost 5 bases and the J segment 3 bases; nucleotides outside the gene matches: 7. As DNA, the CDR3 is TGTGCCAGCAGTTTGACAGGGGCTTTCTACGAGCAGTACTTC. Amino acids: CASSLTGAFYEQYF.

The rearrangement uses TRBV14 and TRBJ2-1; D gene unclear. V lost 2 bases to trimming and J lost 3 bases, with 11 bases between them. This CDR3 region has 15 residues. Looked up from germline, CDR1 is SGHDN and CDR2 is FVKESK. The CDR3: CASSQHVSLYNEQFF. The CDR3 bases are TGTGCCAGCAGCCAACACGTTTCCCTCTACAATGAGCAGTTCTTC.

The chain couples TRBV7-8 to TRBJ2-1; TRBD2 might be the D (6 bases). The CDR3 loop spans 15 amino acids. From germline, CDR1 is SGHVS and CDR2 FQNEAQ. The V end lost 5 bases, the J end lost 7 bases, and 18 bases lay between the germline ends. CDR3 nucleotide sequence: TGTGCCAGCAGCCGGGGGTCGAAAGTTGGGAATGAGCAGTTCTTC. Its translation: CASSRGSKVGNEQFF.